Listed below are T cell receptor beta chains from one sample, sequenced in a study of beta chain features in type 1 diabetes. The repertoire was sequenced with immunoSEQ multiplex PCR; TCRdb's copy has only in-frame clones and lacks some. The data show about 130,000 clones, with nearly 9.5% seen just once and 0.6% to 0.85% held by the top ten. Sequencing was performed on central memory CD4+ T cells from blood. These receptors came from a man between 18 and 35 years old in good health. Both conserved end residues are part of each CDR3. Each record gives: clone size, J gene, V gene, D gene, CDR3 DNA, CDR3 protein. D genes are given only for firm matches. Rows give clone size only sometimes, using once, few, many, or a class for an expanded clone.

>few|TRBJ2-3|TRBV4-2|.
TGTGCCAGCAGCCAAGACACGGGCGGGGCCATCACAGATACGCAGTATTTT
CASSQDTGGAITDTQYF
>.|TRBJ2-7|TRBV7-6|TRBD1
TGTGCCAGCAGCCGGTCGGTAGGGGGACAGTCCTACGAGCAGTACTTC
CASSRSVGGQSYEQYF
>.|TRBJ1-6|TRBV19|TRBD1
TGTGCCAGTGGACAGGAGTATTCACCCCTCCACTTT
CASGQEYSPLHF
>.|TRBJ1-3|TRBV5-1|.
TGCGCCAGCAGCTTGGGTCCGGGCTCTGGAAACACCATATATTTT
CASSLGPGSGNTIYF
>few|TRBJ2-5|TRBV6-6|.
TGTGCCAGCAGTGCCCCAGGGTCAGGGGAGACCCAGTACTTC
CASSAPGSGETQYF
>.|TRBJ2-7|TRBV7-3|.
TGTGCCAGCAGTCCCACAGGGTTTAGGGACGAGCAGTACTTC
CASSPTGFRDEQYF
>few|TRBJ2-7|TRBV4-3|.
TGCGCCAGCAGCCAAGATGTCGGTATGGCAGGACACTTGAGGGAGCAGTACTTC
CASSQDVGMAGHLREQYF
>.|TRBJ2-6|TRBV28|.
TGTGCCACCACCTCAGAGGGGGCTGGGGCCAACGTCCTGACTTTC
CATTSEGAGANVLTF
>.|TRBJ2-7|TRBV4-1|.
TGCGCCAGCAGCCAAGAGGGCAGGTCCTACGAGCAGTACTTC
CASSQEGRSYEQYF
>.|TRBJ1-1|TRBV6-5|.
TGTGCCAGCAGTGAAACAGGGTGGGACACTGAAGCTTTCTTT
CASSETGWDTEAFF
>few|TRBJ1-5|TRBV7-2|TRBD1
TGTGCCAGCAGCGACCGACAGGGGGCGGGTCAGCCCCAGCATTTT
CASSDRQGAGQPQHF
>few|TRBJ2-7|TRBV7-9|.
TGTGCCAGCAGCCCTGGAGGGCTGGGGCAGTACTTC
CASSPGGLGQYF
>.|TRBJ1-6|TRBV4-3|.
TGCGCCAGCAGCCAAGATTCGCAGGGGTTGAATTCACCCCTCCACTTT
CASSQDSQGLNSPLHF
>many|TRBJ2-3|TRBV7-6|.
TGTGCCAGCAGCTTAACGACATCTCCTAGCACAGATACGCAGTATTTT
CASSLTTSPSTDTQYF
>.|TRBJ2-1|TRBV5-5|TRBD2
TGTGCCAGCAGCTTGGTACTCGCGGGGGGCTCCTACAATGAGCAGTTCTTC
CASSLVLAGGSYNEQFF
>few|TRBJ1-2|TRBV5-6|.
TGTGCCAGCAGCTTGGAGGGGAACTATGGCTACACCTTC
CASSLEGNYGYTF
>many|TRBJ2-7|TRBV5-1|.
TGCGCCAGCAGCCCCGCGGCCCACGAGCAGTACTTC
CASSPAAHEQYF
>.|TRBJ2-6|TRBV19|.
TGTGCCACCAGATCCGGGACAACAAGCTCTGGGGCCAACGTCCTGACTTTC
CATRSGTTSSGANVLTF
>few|TRBJ1-2|TRBV30|TRBD1
TGTGCCTGGGACAGGGGCATCTATGGCTACACCTTC
CAWDRGIYGYTF
>.|TRBJ1-2|TRBV5-1|.
TGCGCCAGCAGCTTAACTGTCGCTAACTATGGCTACACCTTC
CASSLTVANYGYTF
>few|TRBJ1-4|TRBV28|.
TGTGCCAGCAGTTTGGCAGTGTATGAAAAACTGTTTTTT
CASSLAVYEKLFF
>many|TRBJ2-1|TRBV9|.
TGTGCCAGCAGCGTAGGGAGGATTGACAATGAGCAGTTCTTC
CASSVGRIDNEQFF
>few|TRBJ2-7|TRBV5-1|TRBD1
TGCGCCAGCAGCACAGGGACAGGGTTCGAGCAGTACTTC
CASSTGTGFEQYF
>many|TRBJ2-4|TRBV30|.
TGTGCCTGGGGCGTCGAGGGCAAAAACATTCAGTACTTC
CAWGVEGKNIQYF
>.|TRBJ2-1|TRBV7-2|TRBD2
TGTGCCAGCAGCTTAGACCGGGAGGATCCCTTCTTC
CASSLDREDPFF
>many|TRBJ2-5|TRBV7-9|.
TGTGCCAGCAGCCGGTTAGCAGGGACACAAGAGACCCAGTACTTC
CASSRLAGTQETQYF